This TCR beta chain appears in the sequencing data of a study of blood T cell repertoires in COVID-19 (TCRdb year 2020). Background for the entire study: The collaborator samples originated in the United States, Italy and Spain and spanned the acute and convalescent phases of COVID-19. Where available, HLA class I and class II types were obtained from metadata supplied by the sample provider rather than from assay-based typing. Nearly every sample came with metadata listing a de-identified subject ID, COVID-19 status, age in years and sex. The material from the prospective study consisted of cDNA or gDNA derived from T cells, B-cell-depleted T cells, or PBMCs. The samples were drawn from the first 160 participants of the ongoing ImmuneRACE study and from more than 1,000 subjects provided by 6 global collaborators. Subjects who had been exposed to COVID-19, were actively infected with it, or had recovered from it provided the deeply sampled blood TCRbeta repertoires that made up the dataset. The repertoires were released in a freely available public database meant as a resource for research on the immune response to SARS-CoV-2.

In the prospective study, participants were roughly 18 to 89 years old, resided in about two dozen geographic areas of the United States, and were enrolled through a virtual design. In the prospective study, participants were assigned to cohorts based on the clinical history participants reported in a screening survey and a study questionnaire. Exposed participants had been in contact, within 2 weeks of entering the study, with a person who had a PCR-confirmed or clinician-diagnosed case of COVID-19. Mobile phlebotomists in the prospective study collected whole blood, serum and a nasopharyngeal or oropharyngeal swab from every participant. Over a 2-month period, participants in the prospective study had the option of providing additional blood draws and questionnaires. Blood samples from the prospective study were shipped frozen or at room temperature prior to DNA extraction. TCRbeta CDR3 regions were amplified from genomic DNA by means of the immunoSEQ Assay, a bias-controlled multiplex PCR. In the authors' own workflow: Within the assay, amplification of reference gene primers was used to estimate how many nucleated cells each sample contained. To quantify the absolute abundance of each unique TCRbeta CDR3 rearrangement, sequence reads were collapsed and filtered. For each sample, productive Simpson clonality was calculated as the square root of Simpson's diversity index across productive rearrangements. This is the immuneACCESS table as TCRdb keeps it, with only in-frame sequences that have V and J called. A part of the clones is gone; compared with another copy, unresolved V genes explain less than half, and the rest is unexplained. V, J and clone size are taken as reported in that table, and D and trimming were inferred from the DNA itself. For this sample the table gives some 180,000 clones, of which roughly 80% were detected only once. The ten biggest clones cover about an eighth of the sample.

Overall study results and their limits: The quantity of clinical and demographic metadata differed by source and by participant and was supplied without curation.

Turning to this clone: What this receptor recognizes is not known. The record has no base qualities; no much larger clone is one base away.

V and J are trimmed by 4 bases and 8 bases, and the gene matches miss 6 bases of the junction. Based on the germline V gene, the CDR1 and CDR2 sequences are SGHDN and FVKESK. The CDR3 holds 14 amino acids from the cysteine to the phenylalanine. Just the 42-base CDR3 DNA is kept, in frame starting at base 1. The chain is encoded by TRBV14 joined to TRBJ1-4, and 8 bases in between align with TRBD1. Sequences were obtained from PBMCs or T cells enriched from blood (not recorded which). This clonotype was obtained from a man in his 60s who had been exposed to COVID-19. The CDR3 in this case is CASSPGGLQEKLFF. The DNA sequence is given as TGTGCCAGCAGCCCAGGGGGCTTACAAGAAAAACTGTTTTTT.